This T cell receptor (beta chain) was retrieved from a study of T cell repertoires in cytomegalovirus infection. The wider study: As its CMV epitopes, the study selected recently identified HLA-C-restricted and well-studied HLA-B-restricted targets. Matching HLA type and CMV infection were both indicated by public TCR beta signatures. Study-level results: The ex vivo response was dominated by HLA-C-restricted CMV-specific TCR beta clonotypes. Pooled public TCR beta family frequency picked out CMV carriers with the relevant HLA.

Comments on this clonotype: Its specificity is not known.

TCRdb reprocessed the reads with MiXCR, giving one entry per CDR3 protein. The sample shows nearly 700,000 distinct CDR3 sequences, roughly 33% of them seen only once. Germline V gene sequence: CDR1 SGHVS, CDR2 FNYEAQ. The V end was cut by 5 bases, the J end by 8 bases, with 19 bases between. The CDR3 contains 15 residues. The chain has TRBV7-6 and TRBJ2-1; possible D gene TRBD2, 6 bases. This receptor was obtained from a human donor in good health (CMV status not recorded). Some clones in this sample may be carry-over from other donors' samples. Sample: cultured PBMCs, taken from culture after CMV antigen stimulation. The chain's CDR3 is CASSPPRGWGDEQFF. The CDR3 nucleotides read TGTGCCAGCAGCCCCCCCCGGGGCTGGGGGGATGAGCAGTTCTTC.